This section outlines one T cell receptor (beta chain) sequence together with its context. Its antigen is still unknown. This specimen belongs to a study of blood T cells in healthy people across ages. General study findings and limits: Unsorted PBMCs prevented conclusive naive versus antigen-experienced comparison. While age rose, TCR beta diversity per million T cells dropped in a roughly linear way.

A second PCR, run for about 7 to 11 cycles, used a sample-barcoded 5' primer plus a J-beta primer mix. TCRdb passed the 5' RACE reads through MiXCR, listing each CDR3 protein once. The table lists roughly 1,000,000 distinct CDR3 sequences, 25% of them singletons. This sample was shared with a second study, whose subject was T cells of mothers and their children. That report adds: The overlap seen between related mothers and children slightly exceeded that of unrelated pairs, though not significantly.

This TCR was recovered from a girl aged 2-15 years in good health. Specimen: blood.

The DNA of the CDR3 is TGCGCCAGCAGCTTGGACCCCCCAGGATCTTCCGGCGGGGAGCTGTTTTTT. Protein product: CASSLDPPGSSGGELFF. The chain recombines TRBV5-1 with TRBJ2-2, with unresolved D. The CDR3 totals 17 residues. Trimming pared 0 bases from V and 7 bases from J, leaving 19 bases between. Germline V gene data show CDR1 as SGHRS and CDR2 as YFSETQ.